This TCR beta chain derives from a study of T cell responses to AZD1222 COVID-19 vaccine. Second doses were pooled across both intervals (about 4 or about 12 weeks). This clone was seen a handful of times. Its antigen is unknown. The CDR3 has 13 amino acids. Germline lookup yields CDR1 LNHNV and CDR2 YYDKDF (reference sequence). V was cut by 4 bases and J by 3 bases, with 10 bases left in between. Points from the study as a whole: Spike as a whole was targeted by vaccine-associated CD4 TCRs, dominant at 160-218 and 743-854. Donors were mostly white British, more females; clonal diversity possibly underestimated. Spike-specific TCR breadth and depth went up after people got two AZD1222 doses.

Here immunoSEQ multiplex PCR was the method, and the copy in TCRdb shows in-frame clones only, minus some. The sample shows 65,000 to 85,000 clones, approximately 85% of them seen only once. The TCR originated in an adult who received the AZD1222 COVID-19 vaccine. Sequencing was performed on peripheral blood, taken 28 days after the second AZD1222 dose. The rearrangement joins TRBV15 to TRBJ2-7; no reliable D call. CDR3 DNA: TGTGCCACCAGCACGGGTAGAATCTACGAGCAGTACTTC. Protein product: CATSTGRIYEQYF.